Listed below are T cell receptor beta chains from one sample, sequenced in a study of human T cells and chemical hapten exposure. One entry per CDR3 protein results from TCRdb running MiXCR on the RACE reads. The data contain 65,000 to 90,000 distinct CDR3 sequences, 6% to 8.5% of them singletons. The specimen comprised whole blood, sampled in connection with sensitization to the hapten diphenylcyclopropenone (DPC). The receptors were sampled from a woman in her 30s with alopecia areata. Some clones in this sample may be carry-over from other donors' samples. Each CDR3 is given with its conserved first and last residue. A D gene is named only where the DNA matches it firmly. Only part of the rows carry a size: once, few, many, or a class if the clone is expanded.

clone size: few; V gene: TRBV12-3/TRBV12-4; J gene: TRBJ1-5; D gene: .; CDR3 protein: CASSLDWALVRPQHF; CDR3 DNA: TGTGCCAGCAGTTTAGATTGGGCCCTCGTTCGGCCCCAGCATTTT
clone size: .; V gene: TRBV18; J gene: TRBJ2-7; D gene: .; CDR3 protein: CASSRSGTLSYEQYF; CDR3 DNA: TGTGCCAGCTCACGATCCGGGACCCTCTCCTACGAGCAGTACTTC
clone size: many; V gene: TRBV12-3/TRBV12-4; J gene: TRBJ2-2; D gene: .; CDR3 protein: CASSFLRAGELFF; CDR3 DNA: TGTGCCAGCAGTTTTCTGAGGGCCGGGGAGCTGTTTTTT
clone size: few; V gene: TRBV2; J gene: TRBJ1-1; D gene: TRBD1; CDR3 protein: CASSPTGEAFF; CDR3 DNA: TGTGCCAGCAGCCCGACAGGGGAAGCTTTCTTT
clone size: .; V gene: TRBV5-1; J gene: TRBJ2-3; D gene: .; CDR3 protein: CASSLRLGKVRDTQYF; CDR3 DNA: TGCGCCAGCAGCTTGAGACTGGGGAAGGTTCGCGATACGCAGTATTTT
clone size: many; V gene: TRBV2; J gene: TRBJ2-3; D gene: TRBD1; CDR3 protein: CASSTGTASTDTQYF; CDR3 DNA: TGTGCCAGCAGTACCGGGACAGCTAGCACAGATACGCAGTATTTT
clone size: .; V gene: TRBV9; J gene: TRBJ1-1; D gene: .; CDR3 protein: CASSVEVITKAFF; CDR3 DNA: TGTGCCAGCAGCGTAGAGGTGATCACTAAAGCTTTCTTT
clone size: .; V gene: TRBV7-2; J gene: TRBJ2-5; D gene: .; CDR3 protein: CASSLRGRQETQYF; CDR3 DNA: TGTGCCAGCAGCTTAAGAGGGCGCCAAGAGACCCAGTACTTC
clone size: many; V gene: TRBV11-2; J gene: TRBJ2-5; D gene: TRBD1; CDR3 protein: CASSLGTGRETQYF; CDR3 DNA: TGTGCCAGCAGCTTAGGGACAGGGCGAGAGACCCAGTACTTC
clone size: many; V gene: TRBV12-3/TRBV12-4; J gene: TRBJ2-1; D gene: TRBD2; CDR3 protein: CASSPGLAGGHEQFF; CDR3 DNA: TGTGCCAGCAGTCCGGGACTAGCGGGGGGCCATGAGCAGTTCTTC
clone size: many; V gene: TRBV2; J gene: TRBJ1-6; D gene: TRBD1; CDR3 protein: CASKRTGDNSPLHF; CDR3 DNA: TGTGCCAGCAAACGGACAGGTGATAATTCACCCCTCCACTTT
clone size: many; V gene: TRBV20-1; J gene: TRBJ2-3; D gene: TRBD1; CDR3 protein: CSAGQGNGDTQYF; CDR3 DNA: TGCAGTGCAGGACAGGGAAACGGAGATACGCAGTATTTT
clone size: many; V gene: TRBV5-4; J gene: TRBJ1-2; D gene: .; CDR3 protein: CASSANYGYTF; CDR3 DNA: TGTGCCAGCAGCGCTAACTATGGCTACACCTTC
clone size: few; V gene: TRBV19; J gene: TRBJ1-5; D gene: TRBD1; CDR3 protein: CASSMGSGDRTADSNQPQHF; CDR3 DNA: TGTGCCAGTAGTATGGGATCCGGGGACAGGACTGCAGATAGCAATCAGCCCCAGCATTTT
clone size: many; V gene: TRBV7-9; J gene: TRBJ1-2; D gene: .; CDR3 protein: CASSLGAAGTYGYTF; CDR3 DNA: TGTGCCAGCAGCTTAGGGGCCGCCGGGACCTATGGCTACACCTTC